This paragraph reports one T cell receptor (beta chain). Which antigen it targets is not known. No base qualities exist here, and no much larger clone lies one base off it. A MiSeq instrument was used for deep resolution sequencing, which targeted depths ranging from 1 in 1 million up to 1 in 200,000 T cells, with coverage averaging 10x for each clonotype. The immunoSEQ hsTCRB Kit was used to generate the TCR beta libraries. In the source study's methods: The data were analyzed with ImmunoSEQ Analyzer and ImmunoSEQ Data Assistant, and V, D and J gene assignments followed IMGT definitions. Clonality, which ranges from 0 to 1, was calculated by subtracting the normalized Shannon entropy of productive rearrangement frequencies from one. Only overrepresented clonotypes making up at least 0.05% of the repertoire of each patient were included in the public clonotype analysis. Repertoires from approximately 13 age-matched healthy donors in immuneACCESS were used as clonality controls. The source is immuneACCESS, and TCRdb retained only in-frame sequences with V and J called. Part of the clones is not carried over; for the studies checked, unresolved V genes explain less than half of this, and the remainder is unexplained. The DNA was the basis for D and trimming; V, J and clone size are from that table. The sample table shows about 160,000 clones, and more than 65% are seen once. Of the sample, approximately 2% falls within the top ten clones.

The intended sense of this specimen's time point label: roughly 12 months on ibrutinib. For TCR beta library preparation, about 1.8 micrograms of genomic DNA were isolated from cryopreserved PBMCs. Longitudinal blood samples from CLL patients on ibrutinib monotherapy underwent high-throughput TCR beta sequencing. Patients were enrolled in a phase 2 open-label single-center ibrutinib monotherapy trial. V is reduced by 4 bases and J by 5 bases, leaving a spacing of 17 bases between them. The CDR3 holds 15 amino acids from the cysteine to the phenylalanine. Of all the DNA, just the CDR3 is kept, 45 bases in frame from base 1. The germline V gene (reference sequence) gives CDR1 as PRHDT and CDR2 as FYEKMQ. The record originates from a study of cytotoxic CD8 clonotypes in ibrutinib-treated CLL (dated by TCRdb to about 2021). Background for the entire study: The cohort had about a dozen relapsed/refractory and 15 treatment-naive patients; around 17 were IGHV unmutated. The response samples were drawn at a median of 12 months into treatment, with a range of roughly 6 to 40 months. Responses were partial in about 25 patients and complete in 2; after median about 63 months follow-up, around 14 stayed in remission and 12 progressed. Longitudinal samples were obtainable from about 30% of the 86 participants in the trial. Samples averaged roughly 260,000 productive templates and roughly 86,000 productive rearrangements. All remission and progressive disease samples were collected while patients were still receiving ibrutinib. Cryopreserved peripheral blood mononuclear cells were collected at three points: before therapy, at response, and at either sustained remission or disease progression. The paper's findings and limits, for the study overall: Public clonotypes were found to be uncommon and were observed to contract or remain stable during treatment; the increase in clonality was shown to reflect expansion of private clonotypes at ibrutinib response. Sampling times were not matched between sustained-remission and progressing patients, and lymph node repertoires were not studied. Baseline clonality exceeded that of age-matched healthy donors and correlated strongly with circulating CD8+ T-cell counts. At ibrutinib response clonality went up, during sustained remission it held steady, and at progression it dropped back toward baseline.

The sample here was PBMCs, taken after 12 months of ibrutinib treatment. This TCR derives from a human donor with chronic lymphocytic leukemia. The V and J segments used are TRBV13 and TRBJ2-5, and TRBD1 may be the D gene, going by 6 matching bases. Here is the DNA: TGTGCCAGCAGCTCTAACGACAGGTTGGGGGAGACCCAGTACTTC. Translation gives CASSSNDRLGETQYF.